What follows are 6 T cell receptor beta chains derived from one specimen sequenced in a study of human T cells and chemical hapten exposure. TCRdb called the RACE reads again in MiXCR, with one record for every CDR3 protein. This table has roughly 180,000 distinct CDR3 sequences, about 20% appearing once. Time point noted: patch test 1, 2 weeks after DPC sensitization. This sample's treatment: therapeutic diphenylcyclopropenone sensitization with weekly scalp DPC. Material: whole blood, obtained in connection with sensitization to the hapten diphenylcyclopropenone (DPC). The receptors come from a woman between 50 and 59 years old with alopecia areata. Some clones in this sample may be carry-over from other donors' samples.

The chain links TRBV5-6 to TRBJ2-4; a weak D match, TRBD2 (6 bases). CDR1 is SGHDT, CDR2 YYEEEE, per germline. V was shortened by 2 bases and J by 2 bases, with 20 bases between the two germline ends. This CDR3 has 18 residues. The CDR3 bases are TGTGCCAGCAGCTTAACTAGCCAGGGCCGGTTTTCCAAAAACATTCAGTACTTC. Translation gives CASSLTSQGRFSKNIQYF.

The chain is built from TRBV29-1 and TRBJ2-5; no clear D gene. The CDR3 is 8 residues long. Germline assignment: CDR1 SQVTM and CDR2 ANQGSEA. The V gene lost 7 bases and the J gene lost 7 bases, with 4 bases spanning the gap. Written as DNA, the CDR3 is TGCAGCGCCGGGACCCAGTACTTC. This gives the protein CSAGTQYF.

This clonotype turned up a few times. J is TRBJ2-6 and V is TRBV6-6, with 10 bases aligning to TRBD1. V gave up 1 base and J gave up 1 base; unmatched junction bases: 4. The germline CDR1 and CDR2 sequences are MNHNY and SVGAGI (reference sequence). The CDR3 covers 18 residues. The CDR3 sequence: CASSYYRDRGSGANVLTF. DNA of the CDR3: TGTGCCAGCAGTTACTACCGGGACAGGGGTTCTGGGGCCAACGTCCTGACTTTC.

This clonotype was seen more than once but under ten times. This chain links TRBV30 with TRBJ2-1, with 7 bases aligning to TRBD2. With V trimmed by 5 bases and J by 8 bases, 3 bases remained unmatched. The germline V gene has CDR1 GTSNPN and CDR2 SVGIG (reference sequence). The CDR3 spans 11 residues. CDR3 sequence (DNA): TGTGCCTGGGGGGGGGTCCATGAGCAGTTCTTC. Protein: CAWGGVHEQFF.

This clonotype was picked up a small number of times. This chain joins TRBV5-1 and TRBJ2-3, with 10 bases aligning to TRBD2. The V and J ends lost 5 bases and 0 bases, in that order; junction bases with no gene match: 6. The CDR3 is 16 residues long. Germline V gene sequence: CDR1 SGHRS, CDR2 YFSETQ. In DNA form, the CDR3 reads TGCGCCAGCAGAGCCCTGACTAGCGGGAGCACAGATACGCAGTATTTT. Amino acids: CASRALTSGSTDTQYF.

This clonotype was observed a single time. The chain couples TRBV29-1 to TRBJ1-3; no clear D gene. Germline V gene sequence: CDR1 SQVTM, CDR2 ANQGSEA. The V gene lost 0 bases and the J gene lost 3 bases, with 9 bases spanning the gap. The CDR3 length is 14 residues. The CDR3 DNA follows: TGCAGCGTTGAAGATGGGGTTTATGGAAACACCATATATTTT. Protein sequence: CSVEDGVYGNTIYF. The whole variable domain, remainder taken from reference TRBV29-1 and TRBJ1-3, is SAVISQKPSRDICQRGTSLTIQCQVDSQVTMMFWYRQQPGQSLTLIATANQGSEATYESGFVIDKFPISRPNLTFSTLTVSNMSPEDSSIYLCSVEDGVYGNTIYFGEGSWLTVV.